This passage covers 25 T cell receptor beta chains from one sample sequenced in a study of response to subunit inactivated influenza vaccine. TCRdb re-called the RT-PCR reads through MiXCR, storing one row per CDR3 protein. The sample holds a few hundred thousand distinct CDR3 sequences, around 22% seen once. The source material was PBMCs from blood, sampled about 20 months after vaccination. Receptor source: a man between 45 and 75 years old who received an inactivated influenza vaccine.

In nucleotides, the CDR3 is TGTGCCAGCAGCTCGATGACTAGGAGGGACACAGATACGCAGTATTTT. This translates into CASSSMTRRDTDTQYF. V gene TRBV12-3 or TRBV12-4 combines with J gene TRBJ2-3; tentative D call: TRBD2 (6 bases). CDR3 length: 16 residues. Deletions cut 6 bases from V and 2 bases from J, with 18 bases between.

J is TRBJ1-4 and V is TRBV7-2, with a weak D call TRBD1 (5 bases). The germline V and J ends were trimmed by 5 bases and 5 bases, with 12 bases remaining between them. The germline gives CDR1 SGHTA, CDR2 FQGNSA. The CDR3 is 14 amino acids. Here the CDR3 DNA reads TGTGCCAGCAGCCTTGAACGGACAAATGAAAAACTGTTTTTT. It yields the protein CASSLERTNEKLFF.

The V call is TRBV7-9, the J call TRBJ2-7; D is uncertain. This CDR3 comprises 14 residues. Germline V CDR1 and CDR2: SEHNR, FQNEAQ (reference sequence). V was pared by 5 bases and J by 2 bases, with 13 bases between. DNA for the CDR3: TGTGCCAGCAGCCCGGTGGATCTCCCCTACGAGCAGTACTTC. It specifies CASSPVDLPYEQYF.

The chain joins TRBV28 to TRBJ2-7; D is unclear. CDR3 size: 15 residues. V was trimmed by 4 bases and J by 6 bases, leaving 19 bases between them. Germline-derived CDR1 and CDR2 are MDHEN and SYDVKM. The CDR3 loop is CASSSNPLETSEQYF. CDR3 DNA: TGTGCCAGCAGTTCCAATCCTTTAGAAACCTCCGAGCAGTACTTC.

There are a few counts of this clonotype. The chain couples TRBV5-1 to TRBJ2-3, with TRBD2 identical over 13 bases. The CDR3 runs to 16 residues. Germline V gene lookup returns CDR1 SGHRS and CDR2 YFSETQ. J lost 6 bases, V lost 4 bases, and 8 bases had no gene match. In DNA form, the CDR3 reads TGCGCCAGCAGCCGGGCCGGGACTAGCGGGGAGGATACGCAGTATTTT. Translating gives CASSRAGTSGEDTQYF.

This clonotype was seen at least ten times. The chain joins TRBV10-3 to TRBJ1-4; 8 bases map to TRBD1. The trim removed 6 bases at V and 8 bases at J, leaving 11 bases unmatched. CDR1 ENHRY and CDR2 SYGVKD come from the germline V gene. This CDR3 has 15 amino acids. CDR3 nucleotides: TGTGCCATCAGAAATCCCGTACAGGGGGACGAAAAACTGTTTTTT. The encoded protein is CAIRNPVQGDEKLFF.

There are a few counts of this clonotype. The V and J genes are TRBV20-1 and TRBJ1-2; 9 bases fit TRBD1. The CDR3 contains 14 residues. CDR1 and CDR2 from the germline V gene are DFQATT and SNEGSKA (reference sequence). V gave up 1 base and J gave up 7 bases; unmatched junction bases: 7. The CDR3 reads CSARGTGEGGGYTF. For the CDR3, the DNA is TGCAGTGCTAGAGGGACAGGGGAGGGTGGTGGCTACACCTTC.

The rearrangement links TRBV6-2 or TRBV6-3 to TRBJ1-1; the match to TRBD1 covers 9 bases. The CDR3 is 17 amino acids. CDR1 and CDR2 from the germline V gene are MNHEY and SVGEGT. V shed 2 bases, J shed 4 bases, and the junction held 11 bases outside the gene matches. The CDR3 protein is CASSYPRDRDFRTEAFF. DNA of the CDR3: TGTGCCAGCAGTTACCCCAGGGACAGGGATTTTCGCACTGAAGCTTTCTTT.

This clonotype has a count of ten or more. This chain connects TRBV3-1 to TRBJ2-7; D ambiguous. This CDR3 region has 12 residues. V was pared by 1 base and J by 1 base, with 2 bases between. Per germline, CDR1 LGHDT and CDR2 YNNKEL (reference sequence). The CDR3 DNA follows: TGTGCCAGCAGCCAAGGATCCTACGAGCAGTACTTC. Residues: CASSQGSYEQYF.

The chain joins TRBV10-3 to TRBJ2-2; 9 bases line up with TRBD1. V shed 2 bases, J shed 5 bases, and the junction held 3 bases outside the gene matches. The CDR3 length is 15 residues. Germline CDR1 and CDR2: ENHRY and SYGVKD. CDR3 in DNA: TGTGCCATCAGTGAGGACAGGGGGTTGACCGGGGAGCTGTTTTTT. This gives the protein CAISEDRGLTGELFF.

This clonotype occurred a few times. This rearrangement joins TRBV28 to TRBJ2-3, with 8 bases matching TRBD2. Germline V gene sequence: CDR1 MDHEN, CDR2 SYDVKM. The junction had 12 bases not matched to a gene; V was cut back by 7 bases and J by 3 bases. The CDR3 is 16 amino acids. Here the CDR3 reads CASTRLLAGGTDTQYF. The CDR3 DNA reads TGTGCCAGCACCCGCCTACTTGCGGGGGGAACAGATACGCAGTATTTT. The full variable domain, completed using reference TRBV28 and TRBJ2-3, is DVKVTQSSRYLVKRTGEKVFLECVQDMDHENMFWYRQDPGLGLRLIYFSYDVKMKEKGDIPEGYSVSREKKERFSLILESASTNQTSMYLCASTRLLAGGTDTQYFGPGTRLTVL.

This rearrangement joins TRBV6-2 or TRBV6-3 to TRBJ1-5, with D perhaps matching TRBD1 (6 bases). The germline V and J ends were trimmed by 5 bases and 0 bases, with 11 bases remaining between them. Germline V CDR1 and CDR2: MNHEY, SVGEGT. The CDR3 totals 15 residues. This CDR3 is CASSPQGISNQPQHF. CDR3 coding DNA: TGTGCCAGCAGTCCACAGGGAATTAGCAATCAGCCCCAGCATTTT.

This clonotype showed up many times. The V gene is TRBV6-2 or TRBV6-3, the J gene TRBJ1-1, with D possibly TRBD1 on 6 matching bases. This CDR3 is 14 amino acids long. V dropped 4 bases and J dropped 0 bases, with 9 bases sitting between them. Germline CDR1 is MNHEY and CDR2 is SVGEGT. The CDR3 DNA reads TGTGCCAGCAGTTTCACAGGGATGAACACTGAAGCTTTCTTT. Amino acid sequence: CASSFTGMNTEAFF.

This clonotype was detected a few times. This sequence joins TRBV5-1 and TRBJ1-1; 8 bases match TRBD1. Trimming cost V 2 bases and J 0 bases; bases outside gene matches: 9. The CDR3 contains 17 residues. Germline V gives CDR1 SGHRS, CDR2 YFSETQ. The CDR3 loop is CASSFDRGPLMNTEAFF. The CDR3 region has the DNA TGCGCCAGCAGCTTTGACAGGGGCCCACTCATGAACACTGAAGCTTTCTTT.

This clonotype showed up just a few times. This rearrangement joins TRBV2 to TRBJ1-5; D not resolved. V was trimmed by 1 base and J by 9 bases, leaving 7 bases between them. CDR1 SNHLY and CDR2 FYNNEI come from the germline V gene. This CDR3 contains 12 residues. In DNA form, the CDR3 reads TGTGCCAGCAGTGAAGGGCGGGGGCCCCAGCATTTT. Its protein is CASSEGRGPQHF.

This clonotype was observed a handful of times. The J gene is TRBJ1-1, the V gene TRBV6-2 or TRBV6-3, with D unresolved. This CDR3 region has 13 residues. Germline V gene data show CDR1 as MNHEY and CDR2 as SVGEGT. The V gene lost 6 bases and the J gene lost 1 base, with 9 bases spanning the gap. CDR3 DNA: TGTGCCAGCAGGGAGGACGGGAACACTGAAGCTTTCTTT. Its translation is CASREDGNTEAFF.

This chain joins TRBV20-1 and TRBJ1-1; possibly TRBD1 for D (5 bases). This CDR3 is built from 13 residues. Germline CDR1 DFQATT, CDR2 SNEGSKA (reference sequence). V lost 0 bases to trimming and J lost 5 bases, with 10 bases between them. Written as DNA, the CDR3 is TGCAGTGCTAGAGAGGGGAGGGGAACTGAAGCTTTCTTT. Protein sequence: CSAREGRGTEAFF.

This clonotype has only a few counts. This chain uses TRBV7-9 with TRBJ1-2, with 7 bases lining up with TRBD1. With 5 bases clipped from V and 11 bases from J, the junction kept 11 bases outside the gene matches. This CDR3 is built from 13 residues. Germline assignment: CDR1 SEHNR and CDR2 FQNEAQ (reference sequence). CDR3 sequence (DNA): TGTGCCAGCAGCCCAGGGGACAGACCGCTTTACACCTTC. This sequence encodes CASSPGDRPLYTF.

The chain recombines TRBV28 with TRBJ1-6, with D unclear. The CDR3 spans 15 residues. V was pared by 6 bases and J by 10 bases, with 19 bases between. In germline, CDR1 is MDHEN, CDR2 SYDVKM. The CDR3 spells CASSRTPWGRSPLHF. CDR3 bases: TGTGCCAGCAGCCGGACCCCCTGGGGTAGGTCACCCCTCCACTTT.

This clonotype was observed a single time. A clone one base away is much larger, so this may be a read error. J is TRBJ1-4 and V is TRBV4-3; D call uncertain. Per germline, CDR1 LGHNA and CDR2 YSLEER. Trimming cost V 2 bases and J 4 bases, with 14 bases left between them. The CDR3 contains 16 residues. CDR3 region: CASSQTEHSINEKLFF. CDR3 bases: TGCGCCAGCAGCCAAACTGAGCACAGCATTAATGAAAAACTGTTTTTT.

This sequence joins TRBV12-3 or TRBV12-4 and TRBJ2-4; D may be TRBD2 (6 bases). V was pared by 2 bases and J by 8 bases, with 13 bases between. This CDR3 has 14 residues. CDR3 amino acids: CASSLLREKDIQYF. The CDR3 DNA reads TGTGCCAGCAGTTTACTACGGGAGAAGGACATTCAGTACTTC.

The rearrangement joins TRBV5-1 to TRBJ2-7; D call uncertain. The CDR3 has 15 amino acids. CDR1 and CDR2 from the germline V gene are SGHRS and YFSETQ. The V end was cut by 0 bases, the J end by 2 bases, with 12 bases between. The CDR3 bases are TGCGCCAGCAGCTTGGGTGGCATTCTTACCTACGAGCAGTACTTC. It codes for CASSLGGILTYEQYF.

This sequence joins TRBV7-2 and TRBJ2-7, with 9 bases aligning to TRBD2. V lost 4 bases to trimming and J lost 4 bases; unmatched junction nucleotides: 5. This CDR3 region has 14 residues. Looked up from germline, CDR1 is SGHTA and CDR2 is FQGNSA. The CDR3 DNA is TGTGCCAGCAGCTATGGACTAGCGCCGTACGAGCAGTACTTC. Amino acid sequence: CASSYGLAPYEQYF.

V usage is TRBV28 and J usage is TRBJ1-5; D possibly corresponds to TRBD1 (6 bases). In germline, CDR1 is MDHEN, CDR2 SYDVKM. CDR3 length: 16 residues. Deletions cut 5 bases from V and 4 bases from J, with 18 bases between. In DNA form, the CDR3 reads TGTGCCAGCAGTCCAGCGGGCAGGGGATGGAATCAGCCCCAGCATTTT. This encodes CASSPAGRGWNQPQHF.

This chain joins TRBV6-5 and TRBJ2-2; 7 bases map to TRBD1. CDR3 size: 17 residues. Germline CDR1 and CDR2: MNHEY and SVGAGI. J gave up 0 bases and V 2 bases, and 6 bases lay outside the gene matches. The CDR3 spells CASSYNPGQPNTGELFF. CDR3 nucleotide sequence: TGTGCCAGCAGTTACAACCCGGGACAGCCGAACACCGGGGAGCTGTTTTTT.